This T cell receptor (beta chain) was documented in a study of early T cells in non-severe SARS-CoV-2 infection. Study-wide context: Alpha and beta chains were unpaired, from unsorted whole-blood bulk RNA.

Attached unique molecular identifiers marked individual cDNA molecules. TCRdb used MiXCR to reprocess the 5' RACE reads, holding one entry per CDR3 protein. The sample includes 70,000 to 85,000 distinct CDR3 sequences, roughly an eighth of them seen just once. Whole-study findings and limits: Database matching using VDJdb favored anti-spike CD8 responses, with private and CD4 specificities left missing.

At least ten counts were recorded for this clonotype. Its specificity is unknown. Trimming stripped 6 bases from V and 1 base from J, with 14 bases between. The V gene's germline CDR1 is MNHEY and CDR2 SVGAGI. The CDR3 extends over 15 amino acids. The rearrangement joins TRBV6-5 to TRBJ2-3; D is perhaps TRBD2 (6 bases). Specimen: whole blood. This receptor was taken from an adult who was a healthcare worker with PCR-confirmed SARS-CoV-2 infection or an uninfected control (not recorded which). The CDR3 is CASRSESGGTDTQYF. The CDR3 nucleotides are TGTGCCAGCAGGTCAGAGTCGGGGGGCACAGATACGCAGTATTTT.